The T cell receptor beta chain described here comes from a study of vaccination and CD4 T cells after COVID-19. The study, taken as a whole, reports: With convalescent patients, a median roughly 83% of reactive clones emerged solely after vaccination.

Concerning this clonotype: The antigen remains unidentified.

The Oncomine TCR Beta short-read assay was applied to DNA of cultured CD4+ T cells. TCRdb analysed the PCR reads with MiXCR anew, one entry per CDR3 protein. The sample contains thousands of distinct CDR3 sequences, about 28% of which appear only once. Sample treatment: roughly 10-day PBMC culture with coronavirus spike peptide pools or control peptides (ViraFEST assay). Researchers collected the unexposed donor's CD4+ T cells before the COVID-19 pandemic (2011-2018). Peptide-pool expansion of antigen-specific T cells preceded TCR sequencing in ViraFEST. Cell culture was performed with around 2 million PBMCs per well in the presence of 8 to 10 IU/ml IL-2 and 10 ug/ml peptide pools. When enough cells were available, unexposed-donor CD4+ T cells were probed with SARS-CoV-2 S/N and four cold-coronavirus spikes. The receptor was derived from a human donor in good health. The sequencing input was CD4+ T cells from blood, cultured in vitro.

The CDR3 protein is CSARRPTSYNEQFF. The CDR3 region has the DNA TGCAGTGCTAGGAGACCCACCTCCTACAATGAGCAGTTCTTC. The gene calls are TRBV20-1 and TRBJ2-1; D unclear. CDR1 DFQATT and CDR2 SNEGSKA come from the germline V gene (reference sequence). CDR3 length: 14 residues. Trimming shortened V by 3 bases and J by 0 bases, and 9 bases separated the two germline ends.